A single sample gave rise to the 13 T cell receptor beta chains below, sequenced in a study of T-cell memory formation after mild COVID-19. Each CDR3 protein gets one entry after TCRdb re-called the 5' RACE reads with MiXCR. The table records more than 120,000 distinct CDR3 sequences, about 5.7% of them present only once. The sample comprised PBMCs or a T cell subset sorted from them (not recorded which). All receptors come from an adult woman who had mild COVID-19 (a few samples of this study predate the infection). Cell type and time point are not known.

This clonotype was seen many times. The chain combines TRBV5-6 with TRBJ2-7; D gene unclear. CDR3 length: 12 residues. Trimming pared 4 bases from V and 3 bases from J, leaving 8 bases between. Germline V gene lookup returns CDR1 SGHDT and CDR2 YYEEEE. In nucleotides, the CDR3 is TGTGCCAGCAGCGCCCGTGTCTACGAGCAGTACTTC. As protein: CASSARVYEQYF.

A few counts support this clonotype. The CDR3 loop is CASSTIQGLVDGYTF. The DNA of the CDR3 is TGTGCCAGCAGCACTATTCAGGGGCTGGTGGATGGCTACACCTTC. The chain is built from TRBV7-8 and TRBJ1-2, with a tentative D call TRBD1 (6 bases). Germline V gene sequence: CDR1 SGHVS, CDR2 FQNEAQ. CDR3 size: 15 residues. Trimming took off 5 bases at V and 6 bases at J, with 19 bases between the two ends.

The chain uses TRBV6-2 or TRBV6-3 and TRBJ2-4, with no clear D. This CDR3 has 14 residues. Per germline, CDR1 MNHEY and CDR2 SVGEGT. With 6 bases removed from V and 0 bases from J, the gap between germline ends came to 9 bases. The CDR3 reads CASSYSEAKNIQYF. The CDR3 DNA is TGTGCCAGCAGCTATTCGGAAGCCAAAAACATTCAGTACTTC.

V and J are TRBV2 and TRBJ2-1, with 7 positions matching TRBD2. V was pared by 5 bases and J by 7 bases, with 11 bases of the junction left unmatched. CDR3 length: 15 amino acids. Germline CDR1 reads SNHLY; CDR2 reads FYNNEI. As DNA, the CDR3 is TGTGCCAGCAGTCCTGAGCGGGGAGGAAGGAATGAGCAGTTCTTC. This sequence encodes CASSPERGGRNEQFF.

The sample holds many counts of this clonotype. This chain joins TRBV12-3 or TRBV12-4 and TRBJ2-1; possible D gene TRBD1, 5 bases. Trimming removed 3 bases from V and 7 bases from J, with 13 bases in between. There are 14 residues in the CDR3. In nucleotides, the CDR3 is TGTGCCAGCAGTTTCTTTGGCAGGGCGAATGAGCAGTTCTTC. Protein product: CASSFFGRANEQFF.

V gene TRBV20-1 combines with J gene TRBJ2-7, with TRBD1 matching over 8 bases. The junction had 3 bases not matched to a gene; V was cut back by 4 bases and J by 1 base. Per germline, CDR1 DFQATT and CDR2 SNEGSKA (reference sequence). The CDR3 sequence is 13 residues long. Written as DNA, the CDR3 is TGCAGTGCTACCAGGGGGCTATCCTACGAGCAGTACTTC. Translating it yields CSATRGLSYEQYF.

This clonotype has ten or more counts. The chain couples TRBV20-1 to TRBJ1-1, with no clear D. Trimming left V 3 bases short and J 0 bases short, with 8 bases between. Germline V gene lookup returns CDR1 DFQATT and CDR2 SNEGSKA (reference sequence). This CDR3 comprises 13 residues. DNA of the CDR3: TGCAGTGCTAGGGCTCCGGTGAACACTGAAGCTTTCTTT. Its protein product is CSARAPVNTEAFF.

This clonotype occurred a few times. V gene TRBV10-3 combines with J gene TRBJ2-5; D ambiguous. The CDR3 sequence is 11 residues long. Trimming took 8 bases from V and 5 from J, leaving 9 bases between them. Germline lookup yields CDR1 ENHRY and CDR2 SYGVKD. The CDR3 DNA follows: TGTGCCATCTCGGGCGCCGAGACCCAGTACTTC. Translating gives CAISGAETQYF.

V gene TRBV9 combines with J gene TRBJ2-4; TRBD2 might be the D (5 bases). The CDR3 spans 17 residues. V shed 0 bases and J shed 0 bases, with 13 bases lying between them. CDR1 and CDR2 (germline): SGDLS, YYNGEE. DNA of the CDR3: TGTGCCAGCAGCGTAGGCATCCGGGATCTAGCCAAAAACATTCAGTACTTC. It specifies CASSVGIRDLAKNIQYF.

This clonotype was counted many times. V and J are TRBV7-8 and TRBJ1-5; D unclear. V lost 2 bases and J 0 bases, leaving 8 bases between the germline ends. CDR3 length: 15 amino acids. In germline, CDR1 is SGHVS, CDR2 FQNEAQ. The CDR3 here is CASSLLGNSNQPQHF. The CDR3 DNA is TGTGCCAGCAGCTTATTGGGAAATAGCAATCAGCCCCAGCATTTT. The full variable domain, rest sourced from reference TRBV7-8 and TRBJ1-5, is GAGVSQSPRYKVAKRGQDVALRCDPISGHVSLFWYQQALGQGPEFLTYFQNEAQLDKSGLPSDRFFAERPEGSVSTLKIQRTQQEDSAVYLCASSLLGNSNQPQHFGDGTRLSIL.

The chain recombines TRBV5-5 with TRBJ2-5; D is perhaps TRBD1 (6 bases). Germline V gene sequence: CDR1 SGHKS, CDR2 YYEKEE (reference sequence). V gave up 4 bases and J gave up 3 bases, with 7 bases separating them. The CDR3 runs to 12 residues. CDR3 nucleotide sequence: TGTGCCAGCAGCCGGACAGAAGAGACCCAGTACTTC. It translates to CASSRTEETQYF.

This clonotype appeared many times. This rearrangement joins TRBV30 to TRBJ2-1, with D perhaps TRBD2 (6 bases). The germline CDR1 and CDR2 sequences are GTSNPN and SVGIG (reference sequence). CDR3 size: 12 residues. The CDR3 spells CAGGDSYNEQFF. The CDR3 DNA sequence: TGTGCTGGAGGGGACTCCTACAATGAGCAGTTCTTC.

Here the CDR3 DNA reads TGTGCCAGCAGCCAAGAAATGACTGCACTAGCGGGGGCGGCTCAAGAGACCCAGTACTTC. This gives the protein CASSQEMTALAGAAQETQYF. The rearrangement joins TRBV4-2 to TRBJ2-5, with 11 bases fitting TRBD2. Germline trimming cut 0 bases from V and 2 bases from J; bases unmatched to any gene: 14. The germline gives CDR1 LGHNA, CDR2 YNFKEQ. The CDR3 has 20 amino acids.